The rows below give T cell receptor beta chains drawn from one sample of a study of shared clonotypes between healthy human individuals. TCRdb keeps only in-frame clones here, not all; method: immunoSEQ multiplex PCR. The data contain more than 2,000,000 clones, around 94% of them singletons. Sequencing was performed on naive CD4+ T cells sorted from blood. Receptors originate from a man between 18 and 35 years old in good health. The conserved cysteine and the conserved F or W are not part of the CDR3 here. The D gene is left open where the match is weak.

TRBD1	TRBV5-4	TRBJ1-2	ASTLMGQSNYGYT
TRBD1	TRBV11-1	TRBJ2-7	ASSLTRTGTYEQY
-	TRBV7-9	TRBJ1-3	ASSLSAAANTIY
TRBD1	TRBV30	TRBJ2-5	AWNDREETQY
-	TRBV11-3	TRBJ1-1	ASSFEAF
TRBD1	TRBV18	TRBJ2-7	ASSLGQGGNEQY
-	TRBV11-2	TRBJ2-2	ASSTTDQGSGELF
-	TRBV7-9	TRBJ1-1	ASSLGTQNTEAF
-	TRBV6-5	TRBJ1-4	ASRMAFNEKLF
-	TRBV30	TRBJ1-4	AWSGLTEEKLF
TRBD1	TRBV28	TRBJ2-3	ASSSAGTGRTDTQY
TRBD1	TRBV5-1	TRBJ1-2	ASSLEAGGSYYGYT
-	TRBV27	TRBJ2-7	ASSLRSRGDREQY
TRBD1	TRBV5-1	TRBJ1-6	ASSPLRTGDNSPLH
-	TRBV12-2	TRBJ2-3	ASRSPPAEAADTQY
-	TRBV6-5	TRBJ1-2	ASSSGQNYGYT
-	TRBV6-1	TRBJ2-1	ASSEAFVQGPYNEQF